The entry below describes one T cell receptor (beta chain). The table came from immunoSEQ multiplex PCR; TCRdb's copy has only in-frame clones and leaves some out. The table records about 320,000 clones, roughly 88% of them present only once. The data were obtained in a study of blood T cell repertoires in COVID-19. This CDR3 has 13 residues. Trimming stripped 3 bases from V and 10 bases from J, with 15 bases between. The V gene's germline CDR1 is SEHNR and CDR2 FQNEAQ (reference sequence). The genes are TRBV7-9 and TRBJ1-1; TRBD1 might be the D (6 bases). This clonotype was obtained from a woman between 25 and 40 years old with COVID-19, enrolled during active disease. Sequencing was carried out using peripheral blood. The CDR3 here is CASSLSGQGSAFF. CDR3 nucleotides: TGTGCCAGCAGCTTGAGCGGTCAGGGGTCAGCTTTCTTT.